Listed below are T cell receptor beta chains from one sample, sequenced in a study of lymphopenia after photon versus proton radiotherapy. The table came from immunoSEQ multiplex PCR; TCRdb's copy has only in-frame clones and leaves some out. The sample lists approximately 65,000 clones, approximately 87% seen once, with 9.5% to 14% in the top ten. The sample here was peripheral blood, taken from a patient treated with proton-based radiotherapy. The receptors here all came from a man aged 80 or over with esophageal cancer. Each CDR3 is given with its conserved first and last residue. Each record gives: CDR3 DNA, CDR3 protein, D gene, V gene, J gene, clone size. A D gene is named only where the DNA matches it firmly. Clone size is given for some rows only: seen once, a few or many times, or a class if the clone is expanded.

TGTGCCAGCGCTCTGGAGGGGAGCTCCTATAATTCACCCCTCCACTTT	CASALEGSSYNSPLHF	NA	TRBV2	TRBJ1-6	NA
TGTGCCAGTGCCGGCGACTTTAGCTCCTACGAGCAGTACTTC	CASAGDFSSYEQYF	NA	TRBV19	TRBJ2-7	NA
TGCGCCAGCAGGGACTCGCTACTGAACACCGGGGAGCTGTTTTTT	CASRDSLLNTGELFF	NA	TRBV5-1	TRBJ2-2	few
TGCAGCGTTGAAGAGGGTAGGCCAGGCAGACTGTTTTTT	CSVEEGRPGRLFF	NA	TRBV29-1	TRBJ1-4	NA
TGTGCCAGCAGCTTTGAGTTCTACGAGCAGTACTTC	CASSFEFYEQYF	NA	TRBV7-8	TRBJ2-7	NA
TGTGCCAGCAGCTCTTCAGGGGCGGGACTAGCGAAGAATGAGCAGTTCTTC	CASSSSGAGLAKNEQFF	TRBD2	TRBV7-8	TRBJ2-1	NA
TGTGCCAGCAGTAGTAACAGGGGGCTCTATGGCTACACCTTC	CASSSNRGLYGYTF	TRBD1	TRBV7-9	TRBJ1-2	few
TGTGCCAGCAGCATGAGGCCGGCTGAGACAGATACGCAGTATTTT	CASSMRPAETDTQYF	NA	TRBV6-4	TRBJ2-3	NA
TGTGCCAGCAGCTTTGCGGGGGCCCGCTATGGCTACACCTTC	CASSFAGARYGYTF	NA	TRBV7-9	TRBJ1-2	NA
TGCAGCGTTGACCCAGAAGGCACCGGGGAGCTGTTTTTT	CSVDPEGTGELFF	NA	TRBV29-1	TRBJ2-2	NA
TGTGCCAGCAGCTTTCCAGGACAGTTCAATTCACCCCTCCACTTT	CASSFPGQFNSPLHF	NA	TRBV13	TRBJ1-6	NA
TGTGCCAGCAGCGGCGACAGGGGGCAAGGAAACACCATATATTTT	CASSGDRGQGNTIYF	TRBD1	TRBV5-4	TRBJ1-3	NA
TGTGCCATCAGTGAGTCGCGGGTAACAACTAATGAAAAACTGTTTTTT	CAISESRVTTNEKLFF	NA	TRBV10-3	TRBJ1-4	NA
TGTGCCAGCAGTTCACAGGGTCGGGTAGATACGCAGTATTTT	CASSSQGRVDTQYF	NA	TRBV7-9	TRBJ2-3	NA
TGCGCCAGCAGCTGGGTCAGGGGACAAGAGACCCAGTACTTC	CASSWVRGQETQYF	NA	TRBV5-1	TRBJ2-5	NA
TGTGCCAGCAGCTTAGAGCCAGGGGGGAACACTGAAGCTTTCTTT	CASSLEPGGNTEAFF	TRBD1	TRBV7-2	TRBJ1-1	NA
TGTGCCAGCAGCTTGGGATTAGGGGACTATGGCTACACCTTC	CASSLGLGDYGYTF	NA	TRBV5-5	TRBJ1-2	NA
TGTGCCAGCAGCTTATATGGGACAACTGGAAACACCATATATTTT	CASSLYGTTGNTIYF	NA	TRBV7-3	TRBJ1-3	NA
TGTGCCACCAGCAGAGATTACGGGGGTCCTAGGGCACCCCTCCACTTT	CATSRDYGGPRAPLHF	NA	TRBV15	TRBJ1-6	NA
TGCGCCAGCAGCTTGGACCCGGGAGGTAGGTCCCAGCATTTT	CASSLDPGGRSQHF	NA	TRBV5-1	TRBJ1-5	once
TGTGCCAGCAGCCTAGAGAGGGGCTCTGGAAACACCATATATTTT	CASSLERGSGNTIYF	NA	TRBV5-4	TRBJ1-3	NA
TGCGCCAGCAGCTTGGGGCTCCGAGGTGGGGGAGAGACCCAGTACTTC	CASSLGLRGGGETQYF	NA	TRBV5-1	TRBJ2-5	NA
TGTGCCAGCAGCTCAACAGGGTTGGCCTACAATGAGCAGTTCTTC	CASSSTGLAYNEQFF	NA	TRBV11-2	TRBJ2-1	NA
TGTGCCAGCAGTGAAGGACATACCACCGGGGAGCTGTTTTTT	CASSEGHTTGELFF	NA	TRBV2	TRBJ2-2	NA
TGTGCCAGCAGCTTGGGACCCGGGAGGAACACTGAAGCTTTCTTT	CASSLGPGRNTEAFF	NA	TRBV5-5	TRBJ1-1	once
TGCGCCTCTGGCCTTGGTCCAGATACGCAGTATTTT	CASGLGPDTQYF	NA	TRBV4-1	TRBJ2-3	NA
TGTGCCAGCAGCGTAGCCGCCGGACCTAATGAAAAACTGTTTTTT	CASSVAAGPNEKLFF	NA	TRBV7-8	TRBJ1-4	NA
TGTGCCTGGAGTGTACCCCGGGGGGTAGCTATTTCAGATACGCAGTATTTT	CAWSVPRGVAISDTQYF	TRBD2	TRBV30	TRBJ2-3	NA
TGTGCCAGCAGCTTAGATGGGCCAGGGGGAGCAGGCACTGAAGCTTTCTTT	CASSLDGPGGAGTEAFF	TRBD1	TRBV7-2	TRBJ1-1	NA
TGCGCCAGCAGCCAAGATTATTCAGGAGAGACCCAGTACTTC	CASSQDYSGETQYF	NA	TRBV4-3	TRBJ2-5	once
TGTGCCAGCAGCCCTAATAGCGGGAGGGTATACGAGCAGTACTTC	CASSPNSGRVYEQYF	TRBD2	TRBV6-5	TRBJ2-7	once
TGTGCCAGTAGTATAGACACCTTAAGGGAGACCCAGTACTTC	CASSIDTLRETQYF	NA	TRBV19	TRBJ2-5	NA
TGTGCCTGGACCCTTCAGAGAAACACTGAAGCTTTCTTT	CAWTLQRNTEAFF	NA	TRBV30	TRBJ1-1	few
TGTGCCAGCAGTTACGGGGGGCGGGATGGCTACACCTTC	CASSYGGRDGYTF	NA	TRBV6-5	TRBJ1-2	NA
TGTGCCAGCAGCCAAATGGAGACTGAAGCTTTCTTT	CASSQMETEAFF	NA	TRBV5-5	TRBJ1-1	NA
TGTGCCAGCAGTAGGGACAGGGTAGCCTCCGAGCAGTACTTC	CASSRDRVASEQYF	TRBD1	TRBV2	TRBJ2-7	NA
TGTGCCAGCAGCAAGGGACAACCGAGGAGTTACGAGCAGTACTTC	CASSKGQPRSYEQYF	NA	TRBV21-1	TRBJ2-7	NA
TGTGCCAGCAGCTGGGGGTCGGGGAACACTGAAGCTTTCTTT	CASSWGSGNTEAFF	NA	TRBV7-9	TRBJ1-1	NA
TGTGCCATCAGTGAGGGACTAGAAAGTATTCAGTACTTC	CAISEGLESIQYF	TRBD2	TRBV10-3	TRBJ2-4	NA
TGTGCCAGCTCACCCCAATTAAACACCGGGGAGCTGTTTTTT	CASSPQLNTGELFF	NA	TRBV18	TRBJ2-2	NA
TGTGCCAGCAGTTTAGTGGACATGGCCGGGGAGCTGTTTTTT	CASSLVDMAGELFF	NA	TRBV27	TRBJ2-2	NA
TGTGCCAGCAGTGATAGGACTAGTGATACGCAGTATTTT	CASSDRTSDTQYF	TRBD2	TRBV2	TRBJ2-3	NA
TGTGCCAGCAGCTTATACCTAGCGGGGGGAGAGCAGTTCTTC	CASSLYLAGGEQFF	TRBD2	TRBV7-6	TRBJ2-1	NA
TGTGCCAGCAGCGCTACCGGGACTCTTCACACTGAAGCTTTCTTT	CASSATGTLHTEAFF	NA	TRBV5-6	TRBJ1-1	NA
TGTGCCAGCAGTGAACAGTTGAACACTGAAGCTTTCTTT	CASSEQLNTEAFF	NA	TRBV2	TRBJ1-1	NA
TGTGCCAGCAGCTTATCGAATTCACCCCTCCACTTT	CASSLSNSPLHF	NA	TRBV7-9	TRBJ1-6	NA
TGTGCCAGCAGTCCTTCGGGGGCCGTCTATGGCTACACCTTC	CASSPSGAVYGYTF	NA	TRBV6-5	TRBJ1-2	NA
TGCAGCGTTGAGGGTCAGCCTGCCTTCGATGGCTACACCTTC	CSVEGQPAFDGYTF	NA	TRBV29-1	TRBJ1-2	NA
TGTGCCAGTAGTACCTTCACAGGGCCTATCGTTGAAGCTTTCTTT	CASSTFTGPIVEAFF	NA	TRBV19	TRBJ1-1	once
TGTGCCAGCAGCGGGCGGACAAACAGGGAAAATAATTCACCCCTCCACTTT	CASSGRTNRENNSPLHF	NA	TRBV7-9	TRBJ1-6	NA
TGCAGCGTTGAAGGGACGGGGGATCACCGTATCACAGATACGCAGTATTTT	CSVEGTGDHRITDTQYF	NA	TRBV29-1	TRBJ2-3	NA
TGTGCCAGCAGTGACCCGACAGGGGCAACTTTCTTT	CASSDPTGATFF	TRBD1	TRBV6-1	TRBJ1-1	NA
TGTGCCAGCAGCTTAGTGGCGGGAAACACCATATATTTT	CASSLVAGNTIYF	NA	TRBV11-2	TRBJ1-3	NA
TGTGCCAGCAGCCTACACCCGGACAGAATGAACACTGAAGCTTTCTTT	CASSLHPDRMNTEAFF	NA	TRBV7-8	TRBJ1-1	NA
TGTGCCAGCAGACCGACAGGGGGGGAGCAGTACTTC	CASRPTGGEQYF	TRBD1	TRBV6-5	TRBJ2-7	NA
TGTGCCAGCAGCCGGACTAGCGGGGGCCTACGATCCTACAATGAGCAGTTCTTC	CASSRTSGGLRSYNEQFF	TRBD2	TRBV14	TRBJ2-1	once
TGCGCCAGCAGCCTGCAGGGGGATCCTAATGAAAAACTGTTTTTT	CASSLQGDPNEKLFF	TRBD1	TRBV5-1	TRBJ1-4	NA
TGTGCCAGCAGCGTGACCGGGACTAGCGGGGTTAGCTCCTACAATGAGCAGTTCTTC	CASSVTGTSGVSSYNEQFF	TRBD2	TRBV11-3	TRBJ2-1	NA
TGTGCCAGCAGCGTGGGTGGCAATCAGCCCCAGCATTTT	CASSVGGNQPQHF	NA	TRBV11-2	TRBJ1-5	NA